Below are 14 T cell receptor beta chains sequenced from a single sample in a study of monozygotic twins with inflammatory bowel disease. TCRdb re-called the 5' RACE reads and gives one entry per CDR3 protein, without DNA. This repertoire includes approximately 330,000 distinct CDR3 sequences. Input material: blood. All receptors derive from a human donor with ulcerative colitis or Crohn's disease, or a healthy co-twin of an affected twin (not recorded which).

The chain couples TRBV27 to TRBJ2-7; TCRdb indicates TRBD2, and absent DNA this call remains unverified. CDR1 and CDR2 from the germline V gene are MNHEY and SMNVEV (reference sequence). This CDR3 comprises 15 residues. CDR3 in amino acids: CASSLRLAVPYEQYF.

The rearrangement joins TRBV2 to TRBJ1-1. The CDR3 is 13 amino acids. CDR1 is SNHLY and CDR2 is FYNNEI in the germline V gene. Here the CDR3 reads CASSVAKNTEAFF.

V is TRBV20-1 and J is TRBJ2-7; lacking DNA, the TRBD1 call made by TCRdb goes unchecked. Germline CDR1 DFQATT, CDR2 SNEGSKA (reference sequence). The CDR3 runs 14 residues. CDR3 sequence: CSAAGTGDPYEQYF.

This chain uses TRBV5-1 with TRBJ2-2; checking the TCRdb D call of TRBD1 is not possible without DNA. The CDR3 runs 15 residues. Germline lookup yields CDR1 SGHRS and CDR2 YFSETQ. The CDR3 is CASSIGTDYTGELFF. The full variable domain, completed using reference TRBV5-1 and TRBJ2-2, is KAGVTQTPRYLIKTRGQQVTLSCSPISGHRSVSWYQQTPGQGLQFLFEYFSETQRNKGNFPGRFSGRQFSNSRSEMNVSTLELGDSALYLCASSIGTDYTGELFFGEGSRLTVL.

The rearrangement uses TRBV28 and TRBJ2-7; TCRdb names TRBD1, which stays unverified in the absence of DNA. The CDR3 covers 14 residues. Looked up from germline, CDR1 is MDHEN and CDR2 is SYDVKM. The CDR3 protein is CASYPAQGAREQYF.

V is TRBV6-1 and J is TRBJ1-3. This CDR3 region has 14 residues. CDR1 is MNHNS and CDR2 is SASEGT in the germline V gene. This chain's CDR3 is CASGPVWSGNTIYF.

CDR3: CASSVISLGWSSYEQYF. V gene TRBV10-1 combines with J gene TRBJ2-7; the TRBD2 assignment by TCRdb is unverifiable without DNA. This CDR3 is built from 17 residues. Germline loops: CDR1 WNHNN, CDR2 SYGVQD (reference sequence).

V is TRBV7-9 and J is TRBJ1-3; the D call from TCRdb, TRBD1, cannot be confirmed without DNA. The CDR3 spans 14 residues. Looked up from germline, CDR1 is SEHNR and CDR2 is FQNEAQ (reference sequence). CDR3 sequence reads: CTSSLSSGRNTIYF.

The CDR3 region is CASRDIDSGNTIYF. V is TRBV2 and J is TRBJ1-3. Looked up from germline, CDR1 is SNHLY and CDR2 is FYNNEI. This CDR3 spans 14 amino acids.

The CDR3 loop is CASSLAETTNQHYTQYF. V and J are TRBV7-9 and TRBJ2-3. Germline lookup yields CDR1 SEHNR and CDR2 FQNEAQ (reference sequence). The CDR3 loop spans 17 amino acids.

This rearrangement joins TRBV5-6 to TRBJ1-2. Looked up from germline, CDR1 is SGHDT and CDR2 is YYEEEE. This CDR3 comprises 13 residues. This chain's CDR3 is CASSLSGNYGYTF.

V is TRBV4-1 and J is TRBJ2-7. The germline V gene has CDR1 MGHRA and CDR2 YSYEKL. The CDR3 is 15 residues long. The CDR3 protein is CASSPDDGRGYEQYF.

The chain links TRBV10-3 to TRBJ2-6; TCRdb outputs TRBD1, but without DNA this stays unchecked. This CDR3 comprises 13 residues. Germline assignment: CDR1 ENHRY and CDR2 SYGVKD. CDR3 sequence reads: CATQGTGANVLTF.

The chain couples TRBV2 to TRBJ2-7. The length of the CDR3 is 13 residues. Germline V gene data show CDR1 as SNHLY and CDR2 as FYNNEI. The CDR3 here is CALQDRRNYEQYF.